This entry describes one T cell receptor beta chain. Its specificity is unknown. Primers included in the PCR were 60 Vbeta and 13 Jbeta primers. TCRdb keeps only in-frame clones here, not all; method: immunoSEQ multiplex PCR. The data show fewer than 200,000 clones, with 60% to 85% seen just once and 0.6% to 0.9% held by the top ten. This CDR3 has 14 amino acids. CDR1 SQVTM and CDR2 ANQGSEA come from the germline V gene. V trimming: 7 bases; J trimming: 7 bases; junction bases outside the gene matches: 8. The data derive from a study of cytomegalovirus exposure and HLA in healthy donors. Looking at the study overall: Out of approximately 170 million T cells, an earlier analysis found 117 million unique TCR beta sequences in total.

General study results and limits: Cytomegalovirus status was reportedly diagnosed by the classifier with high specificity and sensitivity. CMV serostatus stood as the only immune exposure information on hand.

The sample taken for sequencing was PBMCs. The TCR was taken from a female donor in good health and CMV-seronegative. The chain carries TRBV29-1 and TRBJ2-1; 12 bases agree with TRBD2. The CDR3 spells CSADGLAGFNEQFF. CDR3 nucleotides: TGCAGCGCCGATGGACTAGCGGGGTTTAATGAGCAGTTCTTC.